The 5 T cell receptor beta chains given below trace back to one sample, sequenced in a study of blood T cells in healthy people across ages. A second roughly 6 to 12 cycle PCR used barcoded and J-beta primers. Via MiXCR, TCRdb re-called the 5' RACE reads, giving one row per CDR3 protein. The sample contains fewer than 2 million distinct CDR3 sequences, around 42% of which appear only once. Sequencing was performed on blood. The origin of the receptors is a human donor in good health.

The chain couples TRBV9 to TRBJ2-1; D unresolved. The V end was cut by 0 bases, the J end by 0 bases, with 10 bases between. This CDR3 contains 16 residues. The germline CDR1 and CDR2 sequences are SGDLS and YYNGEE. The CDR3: CASSVVSEPSYNEQFF. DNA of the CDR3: TGTGCCAGCAGCGTAGTGAGCGAACCCTCCTACAATGAGCAGTTCTTC. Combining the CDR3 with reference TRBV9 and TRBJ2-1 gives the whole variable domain DSGVTQTPKHLITATGQRVTLRCSPRSGDLSVYWYQQSLDQGLQFLIQYYNGEERAKGNILERFSAQQFPDLHSELNLSSLELGDSALYFCASSVVSEPSYNEQFFGPGTRLTVL.

CDR3 bases: TGTGCCAGCAGTAAAGCAGGGGCGCCGTCCCAAAAACTGTTTTTT. This encodes CASSKAGAPSQKLFF. V is TRBV12-3 or TRBV12-4 and J is TRBJ1-4; perhaps TRBD1 as D (6 bases). The CDR3 is 15 residues long. Trimming took off 5 bases at V and 9 bases at J, with 19 bases between the two ends.

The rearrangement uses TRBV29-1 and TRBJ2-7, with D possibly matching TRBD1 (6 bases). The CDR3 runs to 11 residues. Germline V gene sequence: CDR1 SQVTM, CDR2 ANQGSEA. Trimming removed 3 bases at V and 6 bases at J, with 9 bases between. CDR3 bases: TGCAGCGTTGAGGTAGGGGGCGAGCAGTACTTC. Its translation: CSVEVGGEQYF.

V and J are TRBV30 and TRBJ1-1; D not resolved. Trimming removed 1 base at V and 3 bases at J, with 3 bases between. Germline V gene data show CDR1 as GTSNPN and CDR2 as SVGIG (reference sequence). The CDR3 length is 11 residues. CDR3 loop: CAWSDYTEAFF. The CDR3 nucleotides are TGTGCCTGGAGTGACTACACTGAAGCTTTCTTT.

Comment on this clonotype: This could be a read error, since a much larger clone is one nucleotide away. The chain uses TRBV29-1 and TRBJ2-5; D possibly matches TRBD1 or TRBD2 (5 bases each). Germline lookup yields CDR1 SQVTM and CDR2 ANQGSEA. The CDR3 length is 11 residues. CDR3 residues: CNVGEGETQYF. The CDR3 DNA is TGCAACGTGGGGGAAGGAGAGACCCAGTACTTC. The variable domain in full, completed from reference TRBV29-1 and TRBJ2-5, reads SAVISQKPSRDICQRGTSLTIQCQVDSQVTMMFWYRQQPGQSLTLIATANQGSEATYESGFVIDKFPISRPNLTFSTLTVSNMSPEDSSIYLCNVGEGETQYFGPGTRLLVL.